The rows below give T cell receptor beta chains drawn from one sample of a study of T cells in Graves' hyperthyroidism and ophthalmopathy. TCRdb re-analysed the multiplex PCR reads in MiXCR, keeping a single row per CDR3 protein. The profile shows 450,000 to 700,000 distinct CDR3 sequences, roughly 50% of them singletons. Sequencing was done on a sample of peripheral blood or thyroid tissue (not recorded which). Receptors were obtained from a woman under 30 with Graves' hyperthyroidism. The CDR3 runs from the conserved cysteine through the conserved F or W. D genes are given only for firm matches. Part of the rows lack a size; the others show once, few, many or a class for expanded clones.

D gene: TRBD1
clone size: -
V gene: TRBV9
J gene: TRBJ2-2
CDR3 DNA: TGTGCCAGCAGCGTCGGACAGGGGGATTACGAGGAGCTGTTTTTT
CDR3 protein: CASSVGQGDYEELFF

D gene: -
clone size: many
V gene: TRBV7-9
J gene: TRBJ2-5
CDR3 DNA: TGTGCCAGCAGTTTGTGGAACCAAGAGACCCAGTACTTC
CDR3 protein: CASSLWNQETQYF

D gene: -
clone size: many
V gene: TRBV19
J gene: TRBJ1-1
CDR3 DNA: TGTGCCGGCTCACCAGGGGTGTTTGACACTGAAGCTTTCTTT
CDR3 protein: CAGSPGVFDTEAFF

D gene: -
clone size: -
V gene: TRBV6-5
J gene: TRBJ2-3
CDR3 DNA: TGTGCCAGCAGTTACTCCAGGGGCAGCAATCAGCCCCAGTATTTT
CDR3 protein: CASSYSRGSNQPQYF

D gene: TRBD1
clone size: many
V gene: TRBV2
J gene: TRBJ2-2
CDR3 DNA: TGTGCCAGCAGTGAAGACAGGGGGCTCACCGGGGAGCTGTTTTTT
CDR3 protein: CASSEDRGLTGELFF

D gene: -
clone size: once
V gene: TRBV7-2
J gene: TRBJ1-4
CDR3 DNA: TGTGCCAGCAGCCCCGAGTGGGGGGCAAGAGAAAAACTGTTTTTT
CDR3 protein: CASSPEWGAREKLFF

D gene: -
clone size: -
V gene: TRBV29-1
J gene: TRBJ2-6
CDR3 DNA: TGCAGCGGGAGTTCTGGGGCCAACGTCCTGACTTTC
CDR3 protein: CSGSSGANVLTF

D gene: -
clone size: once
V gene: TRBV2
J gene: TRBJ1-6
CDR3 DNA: TGTGCCAGCAGTGAGACCATCGGTTCACCCCTCCACTTT
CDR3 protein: CASSETIGSPLHF

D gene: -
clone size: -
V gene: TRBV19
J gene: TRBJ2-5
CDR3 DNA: TGTGCCTGGAGAGAAAACCAAGAGACCCAGTACTTC
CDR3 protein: CAWRENQETQYF

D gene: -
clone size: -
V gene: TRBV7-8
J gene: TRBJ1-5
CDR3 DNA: TGTGCCAGCAGCAATGAGGGGGGAATCCCGAATCAGCCCCAGCATTTT
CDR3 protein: CASSNEGGIPNQPQHF

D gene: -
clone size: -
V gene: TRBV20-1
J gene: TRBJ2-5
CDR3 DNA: TGCAGTGCTAGCGAGGGGGCGGGATGGGAGACCCAGTACTTC
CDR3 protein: CSASEGAGWETQYF

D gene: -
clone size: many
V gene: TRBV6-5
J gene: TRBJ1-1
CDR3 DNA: TGTGCCAGCAGTTACAGAGGACACACTGAAGCTTTCTTT
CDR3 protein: CASSYRGHTEAFF

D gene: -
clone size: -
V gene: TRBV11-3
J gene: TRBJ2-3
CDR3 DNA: TGTGCCACTTCCCCCGGCGGGAGCACAGATACGCAGTATTTT
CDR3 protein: CATSPGGSTDTQYF

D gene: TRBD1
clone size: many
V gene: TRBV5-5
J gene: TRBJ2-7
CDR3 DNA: TGTGCCAGCAGTTCGTGGGACAGTGGCTACGAGCAGTACTTC
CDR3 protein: CASSSWDSGYEQYF

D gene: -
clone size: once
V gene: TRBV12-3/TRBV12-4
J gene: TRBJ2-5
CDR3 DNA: TGTGCCAGCAGGGCCAGGGGGACCCAGTACTTC
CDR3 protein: CASRARGTQYF

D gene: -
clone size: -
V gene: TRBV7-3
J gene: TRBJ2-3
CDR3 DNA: TGTGCCAGCAGCTTAACGAAGGGAGATACGCAGTATTTT
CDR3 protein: CASSLTKGDTQYF

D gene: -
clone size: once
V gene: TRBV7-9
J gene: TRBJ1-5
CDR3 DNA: TGTGCCAGCAGCTCTACAGGGAGGGGAGGGGGAAATCAGCCCCAGCATTTT
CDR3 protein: CASSSTGRGGGNQPQHF

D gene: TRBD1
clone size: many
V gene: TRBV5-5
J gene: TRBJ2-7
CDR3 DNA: TGTGCCAGCAGCTTGCAGACCTCGACAGGGGTTAGCGAGCAGTACTTC
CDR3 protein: CASSLQTSTGVSEQYF

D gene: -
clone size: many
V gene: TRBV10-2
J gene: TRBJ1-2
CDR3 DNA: TGCGCCAGCAGTAACGGGGGACTGTACTATGGCTACACCTTC
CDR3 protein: CASSNGGLYYGYTF

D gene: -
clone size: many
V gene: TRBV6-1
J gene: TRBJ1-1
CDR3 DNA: TGTGCCAGCAGTAAGAACACTGAAGCTTTCTTT
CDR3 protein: CASSKNTEAFF

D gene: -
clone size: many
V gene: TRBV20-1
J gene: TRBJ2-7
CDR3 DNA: TGCAGTGCCGGGATGCGGAGGTCAGGGCTAGACGAGCAGTACTTC
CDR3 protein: CSAGMRRSGLDEQYF

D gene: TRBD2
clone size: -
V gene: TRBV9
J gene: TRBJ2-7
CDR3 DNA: TGTGCCAGCAACCTAGGGGCTAGCGGGGCGCCCTACGAGCAGTACTTC
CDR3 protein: CASNLGASGAPYEQYF

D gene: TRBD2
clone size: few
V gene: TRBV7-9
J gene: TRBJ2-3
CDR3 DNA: TGTGCCAGCAGCGAGGGACTAGCGGGAGGCGCGGCGGATACGCAGTATTTT
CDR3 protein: CASSEGLAGGAADTQYF

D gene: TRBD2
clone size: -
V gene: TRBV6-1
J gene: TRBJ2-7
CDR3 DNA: TGTGCCAGCAGGAGCCCCAGCGGGAGCTCCTACGAGCAGTACTTC
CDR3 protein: CASRSPSGSSYEQYF

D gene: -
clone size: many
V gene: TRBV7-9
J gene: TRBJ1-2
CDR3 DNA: TGTGCCAGCGGATATGGCTACACCTTC
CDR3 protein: CASGYGYTF

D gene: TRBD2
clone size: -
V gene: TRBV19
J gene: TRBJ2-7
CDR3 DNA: TGTGCCAGTAGTACCCGACTAGCGGGACCCTACAATGAGCAGTACTTC
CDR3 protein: CASSTRLAGPYNEQYF

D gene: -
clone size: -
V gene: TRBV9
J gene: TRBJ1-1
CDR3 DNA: TGTGCCAGCAGCCCTGACTTCTACCAAGCTTTCTTT
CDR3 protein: CASSPDFYQAFF

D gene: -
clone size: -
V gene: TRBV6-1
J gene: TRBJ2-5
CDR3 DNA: TGTGCCACCAGTGAATTCGCAGATGCGCAGTACTTC
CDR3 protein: CATSEFADAQYF

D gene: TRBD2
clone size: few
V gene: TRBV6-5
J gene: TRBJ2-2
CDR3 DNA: TGTGCCAGCAGTTACTTAGGCGGGAGGGCCATCGGGGAGCTGTTTTTT
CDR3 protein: CASSYLGGRAIGELFF

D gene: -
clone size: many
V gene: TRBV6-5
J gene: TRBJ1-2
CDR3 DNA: TGTGCCAGCAGTTACGACGCGGGGGCGCTGAGCTATGGCTACACCTTC
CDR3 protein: CASSYDAGALSYGYTF

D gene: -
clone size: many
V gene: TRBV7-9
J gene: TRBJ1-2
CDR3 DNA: TGTGCCAGCACCCTGGGGGGACGTGATGGCTACACCTTC
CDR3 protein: CASTLGGRDGYTF

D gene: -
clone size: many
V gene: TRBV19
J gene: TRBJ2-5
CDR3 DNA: TGTGCCAGTAGTATAGGCCAAGAGACCCAGTACTTC
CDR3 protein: CASSIGQETQYF

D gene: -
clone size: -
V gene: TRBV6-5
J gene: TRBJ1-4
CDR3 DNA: TGTGCCAGCAGTTCCTTTGAAGGGGTTCCTACAACTAATGAAAAACTGTTTTTT
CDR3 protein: CASSSFEGVPTTNEKLFF

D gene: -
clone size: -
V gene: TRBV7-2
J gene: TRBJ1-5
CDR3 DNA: TGTGCCAGCAGCATTCTAGCGGGAGGCTACAATGAGCATTTT
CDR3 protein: CASSILAGGYNEHF

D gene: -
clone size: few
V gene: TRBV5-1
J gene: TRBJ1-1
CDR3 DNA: TGCGCCAGCATGGGTAGGGGGGAATCTTTCTTT
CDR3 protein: CASMGRGESFF

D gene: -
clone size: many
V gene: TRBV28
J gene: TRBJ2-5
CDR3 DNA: TGTGCCAGCAGTTTAACGGACGCCCAAGAGACCCAGTACTTC
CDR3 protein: CASSLTDAQETQYF

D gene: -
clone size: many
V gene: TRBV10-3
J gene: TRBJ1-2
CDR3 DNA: TGTGCCATCAGTGAAGCGGGGGGAGGGAATGGCTACACCTTC
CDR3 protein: CAISEAGGGNGYTF

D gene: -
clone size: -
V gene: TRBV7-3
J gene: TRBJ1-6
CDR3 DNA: TGTGCCAGCAGCTTAACGGTCGGACAGACTGGGGCCTCCTATAATTCACCCCTCCACTTT
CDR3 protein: CASSLTVGQTGASYNSPLHF